The rows below give T cell receptor beta chains drawn from one sample of a study of CD8+ T cells in alopecia areata. Clones were sequenced by immunoSEQ multiplex PCR, and TCRdb holds only the in-frame ones, with some missing. The table lists 100,000 to 150,000 clones, roughly 54% of them singletons. The specimen was CD4+ T cells sorted from blood, collected at week 0. These receptor sequences come from a human donor with alopecia areata. The CDR3 runs from the conserved cysteine through the conserved F or W. A D gene is named only where the DNA matches it firmly. Clone size appears in some rows only: once, few, many, or a class for an expanded clone.

v_gene	j_gene	d_gene	abundance	CDR3nt	CDR3aa
TRBV10-3	TRBJ2-5	.	.	TGTGCCATCAGTGACGGGGAGACCCAGTACTTC	CAISDGETQYF
TRBV2	TRBJ2-7	TRBD1	once	TGTGCCAGCAGACAGGGGGGTCCCTACGAGCAGTACTTC	CASRQGGPYEQYF
TRBV29-1	TRBJ1-1	TRBD1	.	TGCAGCGTTGAAGAGGGCAGGGGGTTTGCTTTCTTT	CSVEEGRGFAFF
TRBV5-1	TRBJ2-3	TRBD2	few	TGCGCCAGCAGCCATGGGACTAGCTCAGATACGCAGTATTTT	CASSHGTSSDTQYF
TRBV7-2	TRBJ2-7	TRBD2	few	TGTGCCAGCAGCTTGAGCGGGGGTGGAGACGAGCAGTACTTC	CASSLSGGGDEQYF
TRBV5-1	TRBJ2-1	.	.	TGCGCCAGCAGCTCGGGACTGGGGCAGTTCTTC	CASSSGLGQFF
TRBV18	TRBJ2-1	TRBD2	.	TGTGCCAGCTCACCCTCGGGCGGGAGGGCCCTTGAGCAGTTCTTC	CASSPSGGRALEQFF
TRBV5-1	TRBJ2-7	TRBD1	few	TGCGCCAGCAGCCTGCACAGGGGCTACGAGCAGTACTTC	CASSLHRGYEQYF
TRBV11-2	TRBJ1-2	.	.	TGTGCCAGCAGCCCCGACCCAGGGGCCTATGGCTACACCTTC	CASSPDPGAYGYTF
TRBV7-9	TRBJ2-7	.	.	TGTGCCAGCAGCTCGGACCGAAGCTCCTACGAGCAGTACTTC	CASSSDRSSYEQYF
TRBV5-4	TRBJ2-2	TRBD1	once	TGTGCCAGCAGCCGGACAGGGGTGAAGACCGGGGAGCTGTTTTTT	CASSRTGVKTGELFF
TRBV19	TRBJ2-1	.	.	TGTGCCAGTAGTGAAGCCGGGACAGAGCAGTTCTTC	CASSEAGTEQFF
TRBV19	TRBJ2-1	.	.	TGTGCCAGTAGACGTCGGGACGGCGGGGAGTTCTTC	CASRRRDGGEFF
TRBV7-2	TRBJ2-3	TRBD2	few	TGTGCCAGCAGCTTAGACGGGCGGGGGGCAGATACGCAGTATTTT	CASSLDGRGADTQYF
TRBV6-6	TRBJ2-7	TRBD1	.	TGTGCCAGCAGTTACGGGACAGGGCTCTCCTACGAGCAGCACTTC	CASSYGTGLSYEQHF
TRBV19	TRBJ2-5	TRBD1	.	TGTGCCAGTAGAAACAGGGGGCAGGAGACCCAGTACTTC	CASRNRGQETQYF
TRBV7-2	TRBJ1-5	TRBD1	.	TGTGCCAGCAGCTTATGGGGGACAGGGATTAGCAATCAGCCCCAGCATTTT	CASSLWGTGISNQPQHF
TRBV7-2	TRBJ2-3	TRBD2	.	TGTGCCAGCAGCTTAGGACTAGCGGGGGGGTCGGATACGCAGTATTTT	CASSLGLAGGSDTQYF
TRBV28	TRBJ1-1	TRBD1	.	TGTGCCAGCAGCGCGTCAAGACAGGGAATGAACACTGAAGCTTTCTTT	CASSASRQGMNTEAFF
TRBV4-1	TRBJ2-3	TRBD1	.	TGCGCCAGCAGCCAACGGACAGGGGGCGGCACAGATACGCAGTATTTT	CASSQRTGGGTDTQYF
TRBV30	TRBJ2-5	TRBD2	.	TGTGCCTGGAGGAGGACTAGCGGGACTTTACAGACCCAGTACTTC	CAWRRTSGTLQTQYF
TRBV14	TRBJ1-2	.	.	TGTGCCAGCAGCCAAGTGGCGGGGCTCTATGGCTACACCTTC	CASSQVAGLYGYTF
TRBV30	TRBJ2-5	.	.	TGTGCCTGGAGACCCGAGGGGGGGACCCAGTACTTC	CAWRPEGGTQYF
TRBV29-1	TRBJ2-1	.	.	TGCAGCGCGGCACAGGTTGCCTTAAACAATGAGCAGTTCTTC	CSAAQVALNNEQFF
TRBV2	TRBJ1-3	TRBD1	.	TGTGCCAGCAGTTCACAGGGGGCGACTGGAAACACCATATATTTT	CASSSQGATGNTIYF
TRBV15	TRBJ2-5	.	many	TGTGCCACCAGCAGAGCCGCAGAGACCCAGTACTTC	CATSRAAETQYF
TRBV7-2	TRBJ1-3	TRBD1	.	TGTGCCAGCAGCCGGGACAGTTCTGGAAACACCATATATTTT	CASSRDSSGNTIYF
TRBV20-1	TRBJ2-5	.	once	TGCAGTGCTAGGGGGGAGACCCAGTACTTC	CSARGETQYF
TRBV7-2	TRBJ2-1	.	few	TGTGCCAGCAGCTCCCAGGGGTATGAGCAGTTCTTC	CASSSQGYEQFF
TRBV19	TRBJ1-5	.	.	TGTGCCAGTAGACCGACACATGCTAACAATCAGCCCCAGCATTTT	CASRPTHANNQPQHF
TRBV9	TRBJ2-1	TRBD2	.	TGTGCCAGCAGCGTAGAGATTACTAGCGGGAGGGATGAGCAGTTCTTC	CASSVEITSGRDEQFF
TRBV25-1	TRBJ2-2	.	.	TGTGCCAGCAGTGAAACTGGGGGACCGAACACCGGGGAGCTGTTTTTT	CASSETGGPNTGELFF
TRBV5-4	TRBJ2-2	TRBD2	.	TGTGCCAGCACCCGTATAGGGAGGGCCGAGAACACCGGGGAGCTGTTTTTT	CASTRIGRAENTGELFF
TRBV25-1	TRBJ1-1	.	.	TGTGCCAGCAGTGTGGAGGGAAGTACCACTGAAGCTTTCTTT	CASSVEGSTTEAFF
TRBV6-5	TRBJ2-1	.	.	TGTGCCAGCAGTTACTTGTCCTTGAACAGCCTCGATGAGCAGTTCTTC	CASSYLSLNSLDEQFF
TRBV5-1	TRBJ2-1	.	.	TGCGCCAGCAGCTCTGGGGTAGCCGTGACAAATGAGCAGTTCTTC	CASSSGVAVTNEQFF
TRBV7-2	TRBJ2-3	.	.	TGTGCCAGCAGCTTAGGGTCAGCGACAGATACGCAGTATTTT	CASSLGSATDTQYF